This TCR beta chain was sequenced in a study of regulatory T cells in long-lasting Graves disease. Study background: Patients with new Graves' disease had used antithyroid drugs below 3 months. The study's findings and limits: Accuracy may have suffered from the small sample size.

This clonotype occurred once. Its antigen remains unidentified. The time point here: newly diagnosed GD, antithyroid drugs for less than 3 months. Making the TCR library involved RNA that had been extracted from PBMCs. Patients with Graves' disease were diagnosed by American Thyroid Association guidelines. In building TCR beta libraries, iRepertoire HTBI primers were used together with Arm-PCR of CDR3 regions. In TCRdb, the multiplex PCR reads were re-called with MiXCR into one record per CDR3 protein. The profile shows approximately 300,000 distinct CDR3 sequences, over 15% of them singletons. The trim removed 8 bases at V and 2 bases at J, leaving 7 bases unmatched. Germline assignment: CDR1 MNHEY and CDR2 SMNVEV (reference sequence). The CDR3 extends over 14 amino acids.

The sample here was peripheral blood mononuclear cells (PBMCs), taken at new diagnosis, from a patient treated with antithyroid drugs. The V gene is TRBV27, the J gene TRBJ2-7, with 9 bases aligning to TRBD1. This sequence originates from a female donor with Graves disease. CDR3 in amino acids: CASGQGIAAYEQYF. CDR3 DNA: TGTGCCAGCGGACAGGGGATCGCCGCCTACGAGCAGTACTTC.